This TCR beta chain was identified during a study of T cell repertoires in aging, cancer and after chemotherapy. TCR beta rearrangements were amplified from peripheral blood genomic DNA. Study results and caveats: In healthy donors, age-related TCR diversity loss mainly reflected lost richness. These repertoire data do not allow conclusions about immunological memory after chemotherapy. Across the chemotherapy interval, each cancer cohort showed higher median generation probability, suggesting thymic rebound.

TRB rearrangements spanning V, D and J were amplified using mixed TRB-A/B primers. TCRdb redid the calling of the multiplex PCR reads with MiXCR, one entry per CDR3 protein. The sample lists under 2,500 distinct CDR3 sequences, 33% seen once, with around 70% in the top ten. Judged by abundance, this clonotype is medium-sized (0.01 to 0.1%). Its antigen is as yet unknown. Trimming removed 10 bases from V and 5 bases from J, with 14 bases in between. CDR3 length: 13 residues. Germline assignment: CDR1 MRHNA and CDR2 SNTAGT. The sequence was collected from a human donor with a solid tumor. The source material was blood. J is TRBJ2-2 and V is TRBV6-4; D is perhaps TRBD1 or TRBD2 (5 bases each). This CDR3 reads CAIGAWETGELFF. The DNA of the CDR3 is TGTGCCATCGGGGCTTGGGAGACCGGGGAGCTGTTTTTT.